This record covers a single T cell receptor beta chain. This entry is derived from a study of naive and memory T cell subsets. TCR cDNA received a 3' ligated oligonucleotide that carried a UMI. The SP2 primer and nested alpha and beta constant region primers amplified ligated cDNA in four rounds. TCRdb ran MiXCR on the 5' RACE reads and lists one entry per CDR3 protein. The top ten clones hold over 8% of a sample with some 60,000 distinct CDR3 sequences, about 8.3% of them seen once. There are 15 residues in the CDR3. Germline V gene sequence: CDR1 MNHEY, CDR2 SVGAGI. V lost 9 bases, J lost 3 bases, and 19 bases lay in between.

The genes are TRBV6-5 and TRBJ2-3, with D perhaps assigned TRBD1 or TRBD2 (5 bases each). This receptor was identified in a female donor in good health. The CDR3 nucleotides are TGTGCCAGTAAGACGGGGCTAGAGGTGACAGATACGCAGTATTTT. Translated: CASKTGLEVTDTQYF.